A selection of T cell receptor beta chains follows, all from one sample in a study of T cells after posttransplantation cyclophosphamide. This table comes from immunoSEQ multiplex PCR, and its TCRdb copy is limited to in-frame clones, with some not included. The repertoire consists of tens of thousands of clones, none detected only once. Input material: PBMCs. The receptors derive from a man between 50 and 59 years old in good health, CMV-negative, and a related stem cell transplant donor. Both conserved end residues are part of each CDR3. Fields, in order: clone size, D gene, J gene, V gene, CDR3 DNA, CDR3 protein. A D gene is named only where the DNA matches it firmly. Clone size appears in some rows only: once, few, many, or a class for an expanded clone.

many	NA	TRBJ2-7	TRBV15	TGTGCCACCAGCAGAGAGGGGCCCGAGCAGTACTTC	CATSREGPEQYF
many	NA	TRBJ2-7	TRBV10-3	TGTGCCATCAGTGAACTGACACCCGGCGGGGAGCAGTACTTC	CAISELTPGGEQYF
many	NA	TRBJ1-1	TRBV29-1	TGCAGCGTTGGGGGCGGTGAAGCTTTCTTT	CSVGGGEAFF
many	TRBD1	TRBJ1-5	TRBV27	TGTGCCAGCAGCCCCGGGACAGGGACGTACCAGCCCCAGCATTTT	CASSPGTGTYQPQHF
NA	NA	TRBJ2-2	TRBV6-5	TGTGCCAGCAATAAGGGGGACACCGGGGAGCTGTTTTTT	CASNKGDTGELFF
many	NA	TRBJ1-6	TRBV5-1	TGCGCCAGCAGGTGGGGGGGCCTGGAAAATTCACCCCTCCACTTT	CASRWGGLENSPLHF
many	NA	TRBJ2-1	TRBV9	TGTGCCAGCAGCGAGGGGGACACCGCTTTCCGTGAGCAGTTCTTC	CASSEGDTAFREQFF
many	TRBD1	TRBJ1-2	TRBV15	TGTGCCACCAGCAGAACAGGGGAAGTTGGGTATGGCTACACCTTC	CATSRTGEVGYGYTF
many	NA	TRBJ1-5	TRBV7-3	TGTGCCAGCAGCTTAACGGGGGGGGAAGGGCCCCAGCATTTT	CASSLTGGEGPQHF
many	NA	TRBJ2-1	TRBV7-9	TGTGCCAGCAGCTTAAGTGGCGGGTTATCCTACAATGAGCAGTTCTTC	CASSLSGGLSYNEQFF
many	NA	TRBJ1-3	TRBV2	TGTGCCAGCAGTTCTTACAGGGCTGGAAACACCATATATTTT	CASSSYRAGNTIYF
many	TRBD1	TRBJ2-5	TRBV6-1	TGTGCCAGCAGTTTCCGGGACAGCGAGACCCAGTACTTC	CASSFRDSETQYF
many	TRBD1	TRBJ1-4	TRBV29-1	TGCAGCGTTGAAGATTCCCGGACAGGCGAAAAACTGTTTTTT	CSVEDSRTGEKLFF
many	NA	TRBJ1-4	TRBV7-9	TGTGCCAGCAGCTTAGGTGGCTTCGATGAAAAACTGTTTTTT	CASSLGGFDEKLFF
NA	TRBD2	TRBJ2-3	TRBV6-1	TGTGCCAGCAGTGAAGGGACTAGCGGGAGGGGGCTGTTAGATACGCGGTATTTT	CASSEGTSGRGLLDTRYF
many	TRBD1	TRBJ1-1	TRBV7-9	TGTGCCAGCAGCTCCCGGACAGGGGAGAACACTGAAGCTTTCTTT	CASSSRTGENTEAFF
many	NA	TRBJ1-3	TRBV6-1	TGTGCCAGCAACACCGGTTGGGGGGACACCATATATTTT	CASNTGWGDTIYF
many	TRBD1	TRBJ2-3	TRBV2	TGTGCCAGCTACGGACAGGGGAGGGACGGAGATACGCAGTATTTT	CASYGQGRDGDTQYF
many	TRBD1	TRBJ2-2	TRBV4-1	TGCGCCAGCAGCCAAGGACAGGGAAAGAGAAGAACCGGGGAGCTGTTTTTT	CASSQGQGKRRTGELFF
many	NA	TRBJ1-4	TRBV6-1	TGTGCCAGCAGGGCACGCGAAAAACTGTTTTTT	CASRAREKLFF
many	TRBD2	TRBJ2-2	TRBV2	TGTGCCAGCAGTGACGACTACGGGGGGGCGAACACCGGGGAGCTGTTTTTT	CASSDDYGGANTGELFF
many	TRBD1	TRBJ1-4	TRBV10-3	TGTGCCATCAGCGACAGGGGGCGCGAGTCTAATGAAAAACTGTTTTTT	CAISDRGRESNEKLFF
many	NA	TRBJ2-5	TRBV2	TGTGCCAGCAGTGTCCAAACAGCCCAAGAGACCCAGTACTTC	CASSVQTAQETQYF
many	TRBD1	TRBJ2-2	TRBV7-7	TGTGCTAGCAGCTCGGACAGGGGTAACACCGGGGAGCTGTTTTTT	CASSSDRGNTGELFF
many	NA	TRBJ1-5	TRBV4-1	TGCGCCAGCAGCCAACTAATTGCAGGGGCATACAATCAGCCCCAGCATTTT	CASSQLIAGAYNQPQHF
many	TRBD1	TRBJ1-2	TRBV5-4	TGTGCCAGCAGCCTAGGACAGGGTCTATATGGCTACACCTTC	CASSLGQGLYGYTF
many	NA	TRBJ2-1	TRBV5-1	TGCGCCAGCAGCTTGTCTGGCGGGGTCGGGAATGAGCAGTTCTTC	CASSLSGGVGNEQFF
many	NA	TRBJ2-1	TRBV27	TGTGCCAGCAGCCCTGGAGTCGAGCGATACAATGAGCAGTTCTTC	CASSPGVERYNEQFF
many	TRBD1	TRBJ1-3	TRBV15	TGTGCCACCAGCCCCCTTCTAGGGACAGGTCTCTCTGGAAACACCATATATTTT	CATSPLLGTGLSGNTIYF
many	TRBD2	TRBJ2-1	TRBV5-1	TGCGCCAGCAGCCTCGGGACTAGAAGTTCCCACTCCTACAATGAGCAGTTCTTC	CASSLGTRSSHSYNEQFF
many	TRBD1	TRBJ1-5	TRBV2	TGTGCCAGCAGGGCGACAGGGGGTTATAACAATCAGCCCCAGCATTTT	CASRATGGYNNQPQHF
many	NA	TRBJ2-7	TRBV9	TGTGCCAGCAGCCCCTCGGGAGCAATGGGTAACGAGCAGTACTTC	CASSPSGAMGNEQYF
many	NA	TRBJ2-7	TRBV30	TGTGCCTGGAGTGGGTTTAGGGGACAATTCCCCTACGAGCAGTACTTC	CAWSGFRGQFPYEQYF
many	TRBD2	TRBJ2-3	TRBV5-1	TGCGCCAGCAGCCCGGGGACTAGCGGGGTCGGGGATACGCAGTATTTT	CASSPGTSGVGDTQYF
many	NA	TRBJ2-2	TRBV7-9	TGTGCCAGCAGCAAGATGGGAGACGGGGAGCTGTTTTTT	CASSKMGDGELFF
many	NA	TRBJ1-1	TRBV7-9	TGTGCCAGCAGCTCGCAGGGGAACACTGAAGCTTTCTTT	CASSSQGNTEAFF
many	NA	TRBJ2-3	TRBV5-4	TGTGCCAGCAGCTTGGGCGGGGTCCGCACAGATACGCAGTATTTT	CASSLGGVRTDTQYF